This is a list of T cell receptor beta chains from one sample in a study. TCRdb called the RT-PCR reads again in MiXCR, with one record for every CDR3 protein. This table has about 700,000 distinct CDR3 sequences, 11% to 15% appearing once. Sequencing was performed on memory CD4+ T cells from blood. Source of these receptors: a female donor in good health, serving as a healthy control. CDR3s include the opening cysteine and the closing phenylalanine or tryptophan. D genes are given only for firm matches. Some rows mark clone size as missing; the rest say once, few, many or name a class of expanded clone.

J: TRBJ2-5; V: TRBV12-3/TRBV12-4; size: .; D: TRBD1; CDR3: CASAPGQIQETQYF; DNA: TGTGCCAGCGCACCGGGACAGATTCAAGAGACCCAGTACTTC
J: TRBJ2-1; V: TRBV9; size: few; D: TRBD2; CDR3: CASSVDSGGNNEQFF; DNA: TGTGCCAGCAGCGTAGATAGCGGGGGGAACAATGAGCAGTTCTTC
J: TRBJ1-5; V: TRBV24-1; size: many; D: .; CDR3: CATSGPGVQPQHF; DNA: TGTGCCACCAGTGGGCCGGGGGTACAGCCCCAGCATTTT
J: TRBJ1-2; V: TRBV7-2; size: .; D: .; CDR3: CASSLGAGYTF; DNA: TGTGCCAGCAGCTTGGGGGCTGGCTACACCTTC
J: TRBJ2-1; V: TRBV4-3; size: many; D: TRBD1; CDR3: CASSHDSSDRGMVDEQFF; DNA: TGCGCCAGCAGCCACGATTCCTCTGACAGGGGTATGGTGGATGAGCAGTTCTTC
J: TRBJ2-5; V: TRBV18; size: .; D: .; CDR3: CASLTGTEKTQYF; DNA: TGTGCCAGCTTGACCGGGACGGAAAAGACCCAGTACTTC
J: TRBJ2-1; V: TRBV5-1; size: many; D: TRBD2; CDR3: CASSFSSGGLHNEQFF; DNA: TGCGCCAGCAGCTTTTCTAGCGGGGGCCTCCACAATGAGCAGTTCTTC
J: TRBJ2-3; V: TRBV6-2/TRBV6-3; size: .; D: .; CDR3: CASSYGASSADTQYF; DNA: TGTGCCAGCAGTTATGGGGCGTCTAGCGCAGATACGCAGTATTTT
J: TRBJ2-3; V: TRBV5-4; size: few; D: TRBD2; CDR3: CASSSGGQGTQYF; DNA: TGTGCCAGCAGCTCGGGAGGGCAGGGTACGCAGTATTTT
J: TRBJ2-5; V: TRBV20-1; size: many; D: TRBD2; CDR3: CSGLAGDGETQYF; DNA: TGCAGTGGACTAGCCGGGGACGGAGAGACCCAGTACTTC
J: TRBJ2-7; V: TRBV4-1; size: .; D: .; CDR3: CASSRLDNYEQYF; DNA: TGCGCCAGCAGCCGACTAGATAACTACGAGCAGTACTTC
J: TRBJ2-5; V: TRBV10-2; size: .; D: TRBD2; CDR3: CAGGAGGGETQYF; DNA: TGCGCCGGAGGTGCGGGAGGGGGTGAGACCCAGTACTTC
J: TRBJ1-2; V: TRBV7-2; size: few; D: TRBD1; CDR3: CASSLGPGGNYGYTF; DNA: TGTGCCAGCAGCTTAGGACCAGGGGGGAACTATGGCTACACCTTC
J: TRBJ2-7; V: TRBV20-1; size: .; D: .; CDR3: CSARSTTYEQYF; DNA: TGCAGTGCTAGATCTACAACCTACGAGCAGTACTTC
J: TRBJ2-3; V: TRBV5-1; size: few; D: TRBD2; CDR3: CASSPWEGLAGGTDTQYF; DNA: TGCGCCAGCAGCCCCTGGGAAGGACTAGCGGGCGGCACAGATACGCAGTATTTT
J: TRBJ2-7; V: TRBV18; size: .; D: .; CDR3: CASSPDKGTYEQYF; DNA: TGTGCCAGCTCACCTGACAAGGGAACCTACGAGCAGTACTTC
J: TRBJ2-1; V: TRBV15; size: .; D: TRBD2; CDR3: CATSRDSLAGDNEQFF; DNA: TGTGCCACCAGCAGAGACTCACTAGCGGGGGACAATGAGCAGTTCTTC
J: TRBJ2-3; V: TRBV7-2; size: few; D: TRBD2; CDR3: CASSLGRAAGETDTQYF; DNA: TGTGCCAGCAGCTTAGGCCGGGCGGCGGGAGAGACAGATACGCAGTATTTT